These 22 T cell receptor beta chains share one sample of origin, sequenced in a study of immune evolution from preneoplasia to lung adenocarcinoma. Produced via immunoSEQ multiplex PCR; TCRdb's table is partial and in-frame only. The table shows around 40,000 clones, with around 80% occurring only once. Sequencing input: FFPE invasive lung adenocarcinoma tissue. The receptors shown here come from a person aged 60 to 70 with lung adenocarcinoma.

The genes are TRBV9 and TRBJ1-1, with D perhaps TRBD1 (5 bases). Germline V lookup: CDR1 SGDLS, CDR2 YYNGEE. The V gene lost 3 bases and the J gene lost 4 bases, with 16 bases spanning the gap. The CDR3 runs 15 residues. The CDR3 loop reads CASSAGGFLGTEAFF. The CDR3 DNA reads TGTGCCAGCAGCGCGGGGGGTTTCCTGGGCACTGAAGCTTTCTTT.

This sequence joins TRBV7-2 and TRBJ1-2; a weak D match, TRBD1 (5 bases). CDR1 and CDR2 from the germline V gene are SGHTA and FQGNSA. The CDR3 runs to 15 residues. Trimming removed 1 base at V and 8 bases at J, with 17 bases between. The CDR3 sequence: CASSLVAGTQDGYTF. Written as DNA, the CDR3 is TGTGCCAGCAGCTTAGTTGCCGGGACCCAGGACGGCTACACCTTC.

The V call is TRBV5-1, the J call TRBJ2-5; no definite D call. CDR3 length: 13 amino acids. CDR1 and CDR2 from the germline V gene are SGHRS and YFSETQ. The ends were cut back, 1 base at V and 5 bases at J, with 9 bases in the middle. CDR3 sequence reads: CASSLLAMETQYF. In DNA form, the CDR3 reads TGCGCCAGCAGCTTGTTGGCGATGGAGACCCAGTACTTC.

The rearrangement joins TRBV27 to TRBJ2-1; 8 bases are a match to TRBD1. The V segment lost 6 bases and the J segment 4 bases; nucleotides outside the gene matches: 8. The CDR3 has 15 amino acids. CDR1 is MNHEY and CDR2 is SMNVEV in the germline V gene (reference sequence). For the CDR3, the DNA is TGTGCCAGCAGGGACTGGGACAGGACATACAATGAGCAGTTCTTC. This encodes CASRDWDRTYNEQFF.

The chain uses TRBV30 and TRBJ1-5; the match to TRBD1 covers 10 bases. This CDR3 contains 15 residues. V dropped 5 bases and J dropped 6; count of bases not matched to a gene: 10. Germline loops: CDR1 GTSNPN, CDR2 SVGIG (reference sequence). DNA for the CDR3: TGTGCCTGGCAAAGGGGGACAGGGGTTAGTCAGCCCCAGCATTTT. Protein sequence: CAWQRGTGVSQPQHF. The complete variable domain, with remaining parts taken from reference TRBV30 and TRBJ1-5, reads SQTIHQWPATLVQPVGSPLSLECTVEGTSNPNLYWYRQAAGRGLQLLFYSVGIGQISSEVPQNLSASRPQDRQFILSSKKLLLSDSGFYLCAWQRGTGVSQPQHFGDGTRLSIL.

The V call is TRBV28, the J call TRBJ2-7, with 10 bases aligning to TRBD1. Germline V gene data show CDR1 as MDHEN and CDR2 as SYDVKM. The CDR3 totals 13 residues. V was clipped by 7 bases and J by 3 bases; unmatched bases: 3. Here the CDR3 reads CASTRTGGYEQYF. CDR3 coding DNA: TGTGCCAGCACTAGGACAGGGGGCTACGAGCAGTACTTC.

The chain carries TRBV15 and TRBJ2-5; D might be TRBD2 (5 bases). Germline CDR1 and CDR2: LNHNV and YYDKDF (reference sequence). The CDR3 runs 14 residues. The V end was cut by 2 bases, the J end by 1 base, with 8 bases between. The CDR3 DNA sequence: TGTGCCACCAGCAGAACGGGATTCCAAGAGACCCAGTACTTC. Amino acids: CATSRTGFQETQYF.

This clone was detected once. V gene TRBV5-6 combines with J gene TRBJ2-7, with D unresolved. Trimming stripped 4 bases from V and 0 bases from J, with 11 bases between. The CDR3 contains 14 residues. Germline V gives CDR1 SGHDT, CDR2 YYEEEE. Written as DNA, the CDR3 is TGTGCCAGCAGCAACCCCCGGGTCTCCTACGAGCAGTACTTC. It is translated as CASSNPRVSYEQYF.

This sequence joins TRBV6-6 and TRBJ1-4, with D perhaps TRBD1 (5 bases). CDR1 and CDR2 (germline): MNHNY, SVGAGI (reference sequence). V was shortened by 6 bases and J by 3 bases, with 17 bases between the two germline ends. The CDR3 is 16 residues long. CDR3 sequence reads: CASRRGQLDPNEKLFF. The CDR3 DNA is TGTGCCAGCAGAAGGGGTCAGTTGGATCCTAATGAAAAACTGTTTTTT.

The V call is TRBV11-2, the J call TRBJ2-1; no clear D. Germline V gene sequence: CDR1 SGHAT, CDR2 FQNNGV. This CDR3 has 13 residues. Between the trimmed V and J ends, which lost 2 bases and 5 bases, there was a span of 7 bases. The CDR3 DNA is TGTGCCAGCAGCTTAAACAGACACAATGAGCAGTTCTTC. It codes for CASSLNRHNEQFF. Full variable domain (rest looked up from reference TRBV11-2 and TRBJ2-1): EAGVAQSPRYKIIEKRQSVAFWCNPISGHATLYWYQQILGQGPKLLIQFQNNGVVDDSQLPKDRFSAERLKGVDSTLKIQPAKLEDSAVYLCASSLNRHNEQFFGPGTRLTVL.

The CDR3 spells CASSPRTGSYGYTF. The CDR3 DNA reads as TGCGCCAGCAGCCCCAGGACTGGAAGCTATGGCTACACCTTC. This rearrangement joins TRBV5-1 to TRBJ1-2; no firm D call. V was clipped by 4 bases and J by 4 bases, with 14 bases between them. Germline CDR1 SGHRS, CDR2 YFSETQ. The CDR3 extends over 14 amino acids.

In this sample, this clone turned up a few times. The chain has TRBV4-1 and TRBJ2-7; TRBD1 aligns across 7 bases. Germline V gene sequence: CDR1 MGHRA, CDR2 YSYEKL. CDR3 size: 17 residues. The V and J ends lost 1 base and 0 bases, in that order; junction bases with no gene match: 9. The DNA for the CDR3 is TGCGCCAGCAGCCAAGCCTACTACGGGACAGACTCCTACGAGCAGTACTTC. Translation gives CASSQAYYGTDSYEQYF.

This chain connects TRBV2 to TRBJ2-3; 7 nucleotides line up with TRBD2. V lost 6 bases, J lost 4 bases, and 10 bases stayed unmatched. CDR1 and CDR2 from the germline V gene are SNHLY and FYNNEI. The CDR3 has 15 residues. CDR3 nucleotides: TGTGCCAGCAGCACCGCTCTAGCGGTGGCAGATACGCAGTATTTT. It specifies CASSTALAVADTQYF.

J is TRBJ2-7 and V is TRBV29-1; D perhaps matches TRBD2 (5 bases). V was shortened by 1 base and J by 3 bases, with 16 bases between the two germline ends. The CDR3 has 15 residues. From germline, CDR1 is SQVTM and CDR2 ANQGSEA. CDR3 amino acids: CSVEAPRGRYYEQYF. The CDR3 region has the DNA TGCAGCGTTGAAGCACCCCGGGGTCGATACTACGAGCAGTACTTC.

This CDR3 is CASSYSSGTEFTDTQYF. The DNA for the CDR3 is TGTGCCAGCAGTTATTCTTCCGGGACGGAATTCACAGATACGCAGTATTTT. The V call is TRBV6-4, the J call TRBJ2-3; D assignment may be TRBD1 or TRBD2 (5 bases each). With 5 bases removed from V and 2 bases from J, the gap between germline ends came to 20 bases. The CDR3 contains 17 residues. The germline CDR1 and CDR2 sequences are MRHNA and SNTAGT.

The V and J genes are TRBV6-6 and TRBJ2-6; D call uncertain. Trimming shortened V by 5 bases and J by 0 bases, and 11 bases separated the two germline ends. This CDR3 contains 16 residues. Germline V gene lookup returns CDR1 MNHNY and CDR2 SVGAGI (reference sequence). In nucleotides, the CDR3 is TGTGCCAGCAGTCCCTCTTACTCCTCTGGGGCCAACGTCCTGACTTTC. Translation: CASSPSYSSGANVLTF.

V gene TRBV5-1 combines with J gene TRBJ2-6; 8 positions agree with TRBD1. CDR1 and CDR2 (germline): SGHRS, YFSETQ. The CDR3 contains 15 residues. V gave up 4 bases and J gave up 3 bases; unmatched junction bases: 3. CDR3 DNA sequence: TGCGCCAGCAGCGAAACAGGGGGTGGGGCCAACGTCCTGACTTTC. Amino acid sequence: CASSETGGGANVLTF.

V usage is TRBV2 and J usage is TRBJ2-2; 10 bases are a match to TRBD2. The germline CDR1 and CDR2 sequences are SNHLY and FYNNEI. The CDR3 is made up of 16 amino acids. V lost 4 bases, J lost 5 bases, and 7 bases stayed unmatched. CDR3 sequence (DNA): TGTGCCAGCAGTGGACTAGCGGGCGGGGGAACCGGGGAGCTGTTTTTT. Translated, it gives CASSGLAGGGTGELFF.

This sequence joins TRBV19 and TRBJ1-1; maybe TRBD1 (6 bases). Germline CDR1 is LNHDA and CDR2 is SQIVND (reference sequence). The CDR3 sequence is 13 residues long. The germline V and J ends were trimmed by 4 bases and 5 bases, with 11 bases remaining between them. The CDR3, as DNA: TGTGCCAGTAGTAAACACAGGGATACTGAAGCTTTCTTT. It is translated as CASSKHRDTEAFF.

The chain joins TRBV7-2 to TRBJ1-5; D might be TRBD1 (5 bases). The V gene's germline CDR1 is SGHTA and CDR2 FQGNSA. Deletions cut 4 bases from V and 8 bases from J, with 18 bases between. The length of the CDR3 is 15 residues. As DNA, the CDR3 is TGTGCCAGCAGCTCTCACCGGGCCAGAGGGGAGCCCCAGCATTTT. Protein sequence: CASSSHRARGEPQHF.

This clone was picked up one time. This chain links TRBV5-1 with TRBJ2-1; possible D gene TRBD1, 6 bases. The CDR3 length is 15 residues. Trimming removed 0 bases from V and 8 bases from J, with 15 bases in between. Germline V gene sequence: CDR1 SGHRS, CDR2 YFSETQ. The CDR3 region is CASSLGSITGYEQFF. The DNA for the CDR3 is TGCGCCAGCAGCTTGGGGTCCATCACAGGGTATGAGCAGTTCTTC.

Here the CDR3 DNA reads TGTGCCAGCAGCACAAGCGGGACCCCTCCAGATACGCAGTATTTT. Translating it yields CASSTSGTPPDTQYF. The chain couples TRBV7-3 to TRBJ2-3, with 7 nucleotides matching TRBD2. CDR3 length: 15 amino acids. The germline V gene has CDR1 SGHTA and CDR2 FQGTGA. V lost 5 bases to trimming and J lost 4 bases; unmatched junction nucleotides: 9. The full variable domain, its missing parts supplied by reference TRBV7-3 and TRBJ2-3, is GAGVSQTPSNKVTEKGKYVELRCDPISGHTALYWYRQSLGQGPEFLIYFQGTGAADDSGLPNDRFFAVRPEGSVSTLKIQRTERGDSAVYLCASSTSGTPPDTQYFGPGTRLTVL.